This TCR beta chain was identified during a study of Graves' ophthalmopathy and Graves' hyperthyroidism. Broader study findings: The model's ophthalmopathy progression predictions had just under 71% sensitivity and just under 75% specificity.

Germline lookup yields CDR1 ENHRY and CDR2 SYGVKD. The CDR3 is 15 amino acids. Trimming took 6 bases from V and 5 from J, leaving 19 bases between them. Scientists amplified the TCR beta CDR3 regions from RNA transcripts. The first round was an RT-PCR with HTBI primers, and the second round was a multiplex PCR. TCRdb redid the calling of the multiplex PCR reads with MiXCR, one entry per CDR3 protein. This sample carries around 1.1 million distinct CDR3 sequences, about 35% of them seen once, and the ten largest clones take more than 9.5%. The table lists this clonotype with a few counts. Its antigen is unknown. Eligible hyperthyroidism cases comprised new diagnoses of under 2 months' duration in individuals aged 18 to 65. Other autoimmune diseases, uncontrolled infections, pregnancy or lactation ruled patients out of participation. Diagnostic conclusions were grounded in clinical symptoms, serum thyroxine, TRAb, thyroid ultrasound and orbital computed tomography.

The chain uses TRBV10-3 and TRBJ1-1, with D possibly matching TRBD1 (6 bases). The TCR originated in an adult man with Graves' hyperthyroidism. The sample taken for sequencing was peripheral blood or thyroid tissue (not recorded which). The CDR3 nucleotides read TGTGCCATCAGGAAGATTAGGGGGGAGCGGACTGAAGCTTTCTTT. The encoded protein is CAIRKIRGERTEAFF.